This TCR beta chain derives from a study of cytomegalovirus exposure and HLA in healthy donors. Study results and caveats: The majority of TCR sequences were rare, yet some public TCRs appeared in many donors. Researchers reported that a few CMV-associated chains were confirmed in vitro as CMV antigen-specific. According to reports, the classifier identified cytomegalovirus status with high specificity and sensitivity. The study recorded 164 TCR beta chains that were cytomegalovirus-associated.

The J segment lost 2 bases and the V segment lost 1 base, leaving 8 bases of the junction unmatched. Looked up from germline, CDR1 is SGHRS and CDR2 is YFSETQ. There are 16 residues in the CDR3. Only in-frame clones appear in the TCRdb table, and some are missing; sequencing was by immunoSEQ multiplex PCR. Of about 180,000 clones listed, about 86% were seen once; the top ten hold approximately 1.4%. This clone was recorded only once. Its antigen is not identified. The sample taken for sequencing was PBMCs. The sequence derives from a young woman in good health and CMV-seronegative. The chain combines TRBV5-1 with TRBJ1-2, with 7 bases aligning to TRBD1. The CDR3 bases are TGCGCCAGCAGCTTGTTTACGACAGGGCCCAACTATGGCTACACCTTC. Its translation: CASSLFTTGPNYGYTF.